The source of this T cell receptor beta chain is a study of blood T cell repertoires in COVID-19. In the original analysis: Reference gene primer amplification yielded estimated nucleated cell counts. Some clones are missing from TCRdb's copy, which holds only in-frame ones; the method was immunoSEQ multiplex PCR. The V and J calls and the clone size are those of that table, but D and trimming were determined from the DNA. The sample has under 200,000 clones; 65% to 85% are singletons. Trimming shortened V by 5 bases and J by 8 bases, and 16 bases separated the two germline ends. Germline V gives CDR1 SGHTA, CDR2 FQGNSA. The length of the CDR3 is 14 residues.

The origin of this receptor is a man aged 55 to 70 with active or convalescent COVID-19. Sequencing input: peripheral blood. This chain uses TRBV7-2 with TRBJ2-1; maybe TRBD1 (5 bases). CDR3 coding DNA: TGTGCCAGCAGCCCTCTGATAACAGGATATGAGCAGTTCTTC. This sequence encodes CASSPLITGYEQFF. Filled out from reference TRBV7-2 and TRBJ2-1, the complete variable domain reads GAGVSQSPSNKVTEKGKDVELRCDPISGHTALYWYRQSLGQGLEFLIYFQGNSAPDKSGLPSDRFSAERTGGSVSTLTIQRTQQEDSAVYLCASSPLITGYEQFFGPGTRLTVL.